A selection of T cell receptor beta chains follows, all from one sample in a study of T cells after yellow fever vaccination. TCRdb re-analysed the 5' RACE reads in MiXCR, keeping a single row per CDR3 protein. This repertoire shows about 340,000 distinct CDR3 sequences, 8.7% found once; its top ten account for about 20%. The input for sequencing was PBMCs, taken on the day of the first yellow fever vaccination. These receptors were obtained from a man aged 18 to 35 who received the YFV17D yellow fever vaccine. Each CDR3 is given with its conserved first and last residue. The D gene is left open where the match is weak. Clone size, where shown, is once, few, many, or a class for clones that have expanded.

13 | few | TRBJ2-7 | TRBV6-5 | NA | TGTGCCAGCAGTTATGGCCCATTTTACGAGCAGTACTTC | CASSYGPFYEQYF
16 | few | TRBJ1-5 | TRBV6-1 | NA | TGTGCCAGCAGTAAGACATCAGTAAGCAGCAATCAGCCCCAGCATTTT | CASSKTSVSSNQPQHF
14 | few | TRBJ1-1 | TRBV20-1 | TRBD1 | TGCAGTGTTATTGGACAGGGGATGAACACTGAAGCTTTCTTT | CSVIGQGMNTEAFF
15 | many | TRBJ2-2 | TRBV4-1 | TRBD2 | TGCGCCAGCAGCCTCTCCCCCGGGGGGGCCGGGGAGCTGTTTTTT | CASSLSPGGAGELFF
16 | few | TRBJ1-1 | TRBV18 | TRBD1 | TGTGCCAGCTCTTTTAGACAGGGCAGTCCGAACACTGAAGCTTTCTTT | CASSFRQGSPNTEAFF
16 | few | TRBJ2-5 | TRBV20-1 | NA | TGCAGTGCTAGAGACCTCTTGCGGGGGCCCGGAGAGACCCAGTACTTC | CSARDLLRGPGETQYF
15 | few | TRBJ2-2 | TRBV5-1 | NA | TGCGCCAGCAGCTTGGTACTGTCGAACACCGGGGAGCTGTTTTTT | CASSLVLSNTGELFF
15 | NA | TRBJ2-5 | TRBV7-2 | TRBD2 | TGTGCCAGCAGCTTAGAGGTCGGGCGGGGGGAGACCCAGTACTTC | CASSLEVGRGETQYF
15 | few | TRBJ1-2 | TRBV12-3/TRBV12-4 | NA | TGTGCCAGCAGTTTCGGTTTATGGGGGGACTATGGCTACACCTTC | CASSFGLWGDYGYTF
16 | many | TRBJ1-1 | TRBV7-8 | TRBD1 | TGTGCCAGCAGCCCTCGAAGGACAGGGAAGGGCACTGAAGCTTTCTTT | CASSPRRTGKGTEAFF
15 | NA | TRBJ1-2 | TRBV6-5 | NA | TGTGCCAGCAGCCAAGGAGTGGGTTCAACTTATGGCTACACCTTC | CASSQGVGSTYGYTF
15 | few | TRBJ1-1 | TRBV12-3/TRBV12-4 | NA | TGTGCCAGCAGTCTGGGGTGGCGATTGGTCACTGAAGCTTTCTTT | CASSLGWRLVTEAFF
14 | NA | TRBJ1-1 | TRBV5-1 | NA | TGCGCCAGCAGCTTGAACAGGGAGACGACTGAAGCTTTCTTT | CASSLNRETTEAFF
16 | NA | TRBJ2-3 | TRBV7-8 | NA | TGTGCCAGCAGCTTAGTGGGGGGAGCTAGCACAGATACGCAGTATTTT | CASSLVGGASTDTQYF
15 | NA | TRBJ1-3 | TRBV7-2 | NA | TGTGCCAGCAGCAAACGAGGCGGTTCTGGAAACACCACATATTTT | CASSKRGGSGNTTYF
15 | few | TRBJ2-1 | TRBV19 | TRBD2 | TGTGCCAGTAGCGATTTGCCTAGCGGCTACAATGAGCAGTTCTTC | CASSDLPSGYNEQFF
12 | NA | TRBJ2-5 | TRBV5-5 | NA | TGTGCCAGCAGCTTGGCGGAGGGGACCCAGTACTTC | CASSLAEGTQYF
16 | few | TRBJ2-4 | TRBV3-1 | NA | TGTGCCAGCAGCCGCCAGACACTTCTAGCCAAAAACATTCAGTACTTC | CASSRQTLLAKNIQYF
17 | many | TRBJ2-1 | TRBV9 | TRBD2 | TGTGCCAGCAGCCCCCGACCCCGAGCGGGGGGATACAATGAGCAGTTCTTC | CASSPRPRAGGYNEQFF
15 | many | TRBJ1-2 | TRBV6-5 | TRBD1 | TGTGCCAGCAGTTACCCATACAGGGGCGGGTATGGCTACACCTTC | CASSYPYRGGYGYTF
12 | NA | TRBJ2-1 | TRBV7-2 | NA | TGTGCCAGCAGCTTGATGAGGGTTGAGCAGTTCTTC | CASSLMRVEQFF
16 | many | TRBJ2-1 | TRBV27 | TRBD2 | TGTGCCAGCAGTTCCCGGGAGGGGGTCCCCTACAATGAGCAGTTCTTC | CASSSREGVPYNEQFF
16 | few | TRBJ1-6 | TRBV5-1 | TRBD1 | TGCGCCAGCAGCCCAGGGAGGGGGCTATGGAATTCACCCCTCCACTTT | CASSPGRGLWNSPLHF
14 | few | TRBJ2-3 | TRBV20-1 | NA | TGCAGTGCTAGAGATCAACAGGCGGGGGATACGCAGTATTTT | CSARDQQAGDTQYF
18 | few | TRBJ2-1 | TRBV20-1 | NA | TGCAGTGCTAGAGATTGGCGCGGGGGCCCGCGGGAGTACAATGAGCAGTTCTTC | CSARDWRGGPREYNEQFF
14 | NA | TRBJ1-5 | TRBV20-1 | NA | TGCAGTGCTAGAGGTTGGGACGGGAATCAGCCCCAGCATTTT | CSARGWDGNQPQHF
16 | many | TRBJ1-6 | TRBV5-1 | NA | TGCGCCAGCAGCTTGTTTCGGAGCTCCTATAATTCACCCCTCCACTTT | CASSLFRSSYNSPLHF
14 | NA | TRBJ1-6 | TRBV18 | NA | TGTGCCAGCTCACCCCAGTGGGGGAGTTCACCCCTCCACTTT | CASSPQWGSSPLHF
16 | NA | TRBJ2-3 | TRBV15 | TRBD2 | TGTGCCACCAGCTTTCGACTAGCGGGGGTCACAGATACGCAGTATTTT | CATSFRLAGVTDTQYF
12 | NA | TRBJ2-1 | TRBV19 | NA | TGTGCCACCTCGCCCTGGGGCAATGAGCAGTTCTTC | CATSPWGNEQFF
15 | few | TRBJ2-2 | TRBV20-1 | NA | TGCAGTGCTCGGAGGACTACGCGGAGCACCGGGGAGCTGTTTTTT | CSARRTTRSTGELFF
14 | NA | TRBJ2-3 | TRBV20-1 | NA | TGCAGTGCTACCGGGACCACCGTTATGGATACGCAGTATTTT | CSATGTTVMDTQYF
15 | NA | TRBJ2-2 | TRBV19 | NA | TGTGCCACCCCCCAGGGGAAGGCGAACACCGGGGAGCTGTTTTTT | CATPQGKANTGELFF
13 | NA | TRBJ1-2 | TRBV15 | NA | TGTGCCACCAGCCTAAATCGACAGAGGGGCTACACCTTC | CATSLNRQRGYTF
14 | many | TRBJ1-6 | TRBV4-3 | TRBD1 | TGCGCCAGCAGCCGGCCAGACAGGGGGGCACCCCTCCACTTT | CASSRPDRGAPLHF
17 | few | TRBJ2-1 | TRBV25-1 | TRBD2 | TGTGCCAGCAGTATTAGCGGAGCGGGGGCCAATTACAATGAGCAGTTCTTC | CASSISGAGANYNEQFF
14 | NA | TRBJ1-1 | TRBV5-1 | NA | TGCGCCAGCAGCGCGTGGCGGGTTGACACTGAAGCTTTCTTT | CASSAWRVDTEAFF
17 | many | TRBJ2-2 | TRBV12-3/TRBV12-4 | TRBD1 | TGTGCCAGTAAACCGCCCGCCGGGACAGGACGCACCGGGGAGCTGTTTTTT | CASKPPAGTGRTGELFF
17 | NA | TRBJ2-4 | TRBV27 | NA | TGTGCCAGCAGTTTAGGCAGAGGCTTATCTGCCAAAAACATTCAGTACTTC | CASSLGRGLSAKNIQYF
13 | few | TRBJ2-2 | TRBV29-1 | NA | TGCAGCGTTGTCAGGGGACCCACCGGGGAGCTGTTTTTT | CSVVRGPTGELFF